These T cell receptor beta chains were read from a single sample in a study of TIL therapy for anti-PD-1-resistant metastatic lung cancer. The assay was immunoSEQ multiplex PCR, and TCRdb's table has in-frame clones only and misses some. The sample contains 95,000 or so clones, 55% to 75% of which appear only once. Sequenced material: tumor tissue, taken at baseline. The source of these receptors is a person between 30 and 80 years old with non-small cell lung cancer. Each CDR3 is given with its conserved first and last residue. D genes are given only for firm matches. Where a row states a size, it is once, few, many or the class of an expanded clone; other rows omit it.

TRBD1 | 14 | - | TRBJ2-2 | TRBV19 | CASRTGAGTGELFF | TGTGCCAGTAGGACAGGGGCGGGCACCGGGGAGCTGTTTTTT
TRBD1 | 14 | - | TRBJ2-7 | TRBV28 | CASSPGTGQYEQYF | TGTGCCAGCAGTCCTGGGACAGGACAATACGAGCAGTACTTC
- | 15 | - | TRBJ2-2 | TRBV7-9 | CASSPWTGGTGELFF | TGTGCCAGCAGCCCCTGGACCGGCGGCACCGGGGAGCTGTTTTTT
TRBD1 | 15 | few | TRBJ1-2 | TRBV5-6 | CASSLLDRAFGGYTF | TGTGCCAGCAGCTTACTGGACAGGGCTTTCGGTGGCTACACCTTC
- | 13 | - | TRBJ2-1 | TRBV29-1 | CSVPATTYNEQFF | TGCAGCGTTCCAGCCACTACTTACAATGAGCAGTTCTTC
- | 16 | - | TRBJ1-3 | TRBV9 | CASSAAGGRLGNTIYF | TGTGCCAGCAGCGCTGCGGGGGGAAGGTTGGGAAACACCATATATTTT
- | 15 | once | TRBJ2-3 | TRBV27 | CASSLYGTSTDTQYF | TGTGCCAGCAGTTTATACGGGACTAGCACAGATACGCAGTATTTT
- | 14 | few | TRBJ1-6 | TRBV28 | CASSPVGPPSPLHF | TGTGCCAGCAGCCCCGTTGGCCCCCCTTCACCCCTCCACTTT
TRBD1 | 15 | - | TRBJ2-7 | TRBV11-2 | CASSLIATGSDEQYF | TGTGCCAGCAGCTTAATTGCGACAGGGAGTGACGAGCAGTACTTC
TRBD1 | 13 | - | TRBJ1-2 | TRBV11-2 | CASSRDREAGYTF | TGTGCCAGCAGCCGGGACAGGGAGGCTGGCTACACCTTC
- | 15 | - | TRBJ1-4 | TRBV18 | CASSPLWVGGEKLFF | TGTGCCAGCTCACCACTGTGGGTGGGAGGCGAAAAACTGTTTTTT
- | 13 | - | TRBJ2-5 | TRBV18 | CASSPRQGETQYF | TGTGCCAGCTCACCCCGGCAGGGGGAGACCCAGTACTTC
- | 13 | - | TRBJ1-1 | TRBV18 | CASSPLQDTEAFF | TGTGCCAGCTCACCGTTACAGGACACTGAAGCTTTCTTT
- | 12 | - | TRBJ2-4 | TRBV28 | CASSLAKNIQYF | TGTGCCAGCAGTTTGGCCAAAAACATTCAGTACTTC
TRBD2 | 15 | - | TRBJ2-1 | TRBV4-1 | CASSPTSGGFYEQFF | TGCGCCAGCAGCCCTACTAGCGGGGGGTTCTATGAGCAGTTCTTC
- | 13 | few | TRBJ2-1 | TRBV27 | CASSLYQYNEQFF | TGTGCCAGCAGTTTATATCAGTACAATGAGCAGTTCTTC
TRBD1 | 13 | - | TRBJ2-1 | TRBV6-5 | CASKAGGYNEQFF | TGTGCCAGCAAAGCAGGGGGCTACAATGAGCAGTTCTTC
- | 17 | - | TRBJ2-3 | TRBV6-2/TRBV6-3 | CASSLKAWTPRTDTQYF | TGTGCCAGCAGTCTCAAAGCCTGGACTCCTAGGACAGATACGCAGTATTTT
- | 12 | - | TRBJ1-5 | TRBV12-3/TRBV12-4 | CASSTGYQPQHF | TGTGCCAGCAGTACAGGTTATCAGCCCCAGCATTTT
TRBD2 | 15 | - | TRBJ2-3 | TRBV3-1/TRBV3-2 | CASSPQRGFTDTQYF | TGTGCCAGCAGCCCCCAGCGGGGCTTCACAGATACGCAGTATTTT
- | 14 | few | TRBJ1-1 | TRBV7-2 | CASSRLSTSPEAFF | TGTGCCAGCAGCAGGCTTTCCACAAGTCCTGAAGCTTTCTTT
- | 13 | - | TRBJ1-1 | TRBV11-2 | CASPPSGGAEAFF | TGTGCCAGCCCCCCCAGCGGAGGAGCTGAAGCTTTCTTT
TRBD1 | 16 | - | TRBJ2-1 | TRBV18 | CASSPLRGTDYNEQFF | TGTGCCAGCTCACCCCTCAGGGGGACCGACTACAATGAGCAGTTCTTC
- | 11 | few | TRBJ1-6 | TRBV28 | CASSFDRNLHF | TGTGCCAGCAGTTTCGATCGTAACCTCCACTTT
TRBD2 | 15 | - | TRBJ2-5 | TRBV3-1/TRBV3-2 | CASSQTQTSEETQYF | TGTGCCAGCAGCCAAACCCAGACTAGCGAAGAGACCCAGTACTTC
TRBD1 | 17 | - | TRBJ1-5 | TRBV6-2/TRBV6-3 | CASSYQEGGPPNQPQHF | TGTGCCAGCAGTTACCAGGAAGGGGGCCCACCCAATCAGCCCCAGCATTTT
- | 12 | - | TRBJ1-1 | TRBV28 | CASREPNTEAFF | TGTGCCAGCAGGGAGCCGAACACTGAAGCTTTCTTT
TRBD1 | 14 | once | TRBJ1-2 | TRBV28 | CASSSTQGAWGYTF | TGTGCCAGCAGTTCGACACAGGGGGCTTGGGGCTACACCTTC
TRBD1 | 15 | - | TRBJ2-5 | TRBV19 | CASSIDHRGRETQYF | TGTGCCAGTAGTATAGATCACAGGGGGCGAGAGACCCAGTACTTC
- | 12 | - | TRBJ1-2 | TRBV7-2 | CASSSRPGGYTF | TGTGCCAGCAGCTCCAGACCAGGTGGCTACACCTTC
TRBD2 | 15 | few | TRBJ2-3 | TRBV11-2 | CASSSRAGGTDTQYF | TGTGCCAGCAGCTCCAGAGCGGGGGGGACAGATACGCAGTATTTT
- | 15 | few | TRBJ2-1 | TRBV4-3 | CASSQGMSGYNEQFF | TGCGCCAGCAGCCAAGGGATGTCGGGTTACAATGAGCAGTTCTTC